This T cell receptor beta chain was found in a study of T cells in Graves' hyperthyroidism and ophthalmopathy. CDR1 and CDR2 from the germline V gene are LGHNA and YSLEER. The germline V and J ends were trimmed by 0 bases and 4 bases, with 13 bases remaining between them. The CDR3 extends over 17 amino acids. There were TCR beta CDR3 regions amplified from RNA transcripts. The primer set for the first-round RT-PCR of the TCR CDR3 was HTBI. TCRdb re-called the multiplex PCR reads through MiXCR, storing one row per CDR3 protein. The sample gives 700,000 to 950,000 distinct CDR3 sequences, roughly 32% of which show up once; 31% is in the top ten.

The source of this sequence is a woman aged 40-49 years with Graves' hyperthyroidism. The V and J genes are TRBV4-3 and TRBJ1-6; no firm D call. Specimen: blood. The CDR3 is CASSQDPFGDYNSPLHF. CDR3 nucleotides: TGCGCCAGCAGCCAAGATCCATTTGGTGATTATAATTCACCCCTCCACTTT.